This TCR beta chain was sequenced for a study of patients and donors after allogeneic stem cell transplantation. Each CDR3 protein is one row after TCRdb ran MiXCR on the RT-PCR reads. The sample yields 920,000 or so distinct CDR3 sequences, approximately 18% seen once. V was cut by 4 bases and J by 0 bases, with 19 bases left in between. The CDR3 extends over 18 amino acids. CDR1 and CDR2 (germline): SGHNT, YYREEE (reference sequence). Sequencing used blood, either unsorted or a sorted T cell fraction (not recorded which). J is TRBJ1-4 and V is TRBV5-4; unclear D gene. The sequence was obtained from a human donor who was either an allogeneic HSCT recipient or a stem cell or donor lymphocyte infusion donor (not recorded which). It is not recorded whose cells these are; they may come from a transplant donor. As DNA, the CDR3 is TGTGCCAGCAGCGCGGGTCGCGGGCGGACTGCAACTAATGAAAAACTGTTTTTT. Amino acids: CASSAGRGRTATNEKLFF.